This passage covers 30 T cell receptor beta chains from one sample sequenced in a study of PD-1 blockade in classical Hodgkin lymphoma (TCRdb year 2020). The library was prepared using the immunoSEQ multiplex PCR assay. TCRdb carries this immuneACCESS record with in-frame sequences only. Its versions omit some clonotypes, under half of them owing to an unresolved V gene in the studies checked, with the rest unexplained. For this sample there are tens of thousands of clones; about 92% appear just once. The ten largest clones capture 8% of the sample. The time point label corresponds to: cycle 1 day 1 (C1D1), immediately before nivolumab initiation. All trial patients had relapsed after autologous stem cell transplantation, with cohorts A, B and C differing in prior brentuximab vedotin exposure. Sequenced here: peripheral blood mononuclear cells (PBMCs), sampled at baseline. These receptors all stem from a human donor with classical Hodgkin lymphoma.

The chain links TRBV7-6 to TRBJ2-5, with no clear D. Germline CDR1 is SGHVS and CDR2 is FNYEAQ. There are 16 residues in the CDR3. V was pared by 1 base and J by 5 bases, with 17 bases between. The DNA of the CDR3 is TGTGCCAGCAGCTTAGGCCCCCTACCATTTGAGGAGACCCAGTACTTC. This sequence encodes CASSLGPLPFEETQYF.

The gene calls are TRBV7-9 and TRBJ2-1; the D gene is possibly TRBD1 (6 bases). Germline CDR1 and CDR2: SEHNR and FQNEAQ (reference sequence). The CDR3 is made up of 17 amino acids. V was pared by 5 bases and J by 4 bases, with 21 bases between. This CDR3 reads CASSNNIVRGEYNEQFF. Here the CDR3 DNA reads TGTGCCAGCAGCAACAATATCGTCAGGGGCGAATACAATGAGCAGTTCTTC.

The V and J genes are TRBV30 and TRBJ2-4, with TRBD1 identical over 8 bases. CDR1 and CDR2 from the germline V gene are GTSNPN and SVGIG (reference sequence). The trim removed 5 bases at V and 7 bases at J, leaving 7 bases unmatched. The CDR3 runs 13 residues. The CDR3 loop is CAWGDRNINIQYF. In DNA, the CDR3 is TGTGCCTGGGGGGACAGGAACATCAACATTCAGTACTTC.

This chain joins TRBV9 and TRBJ2-1; the match to TRBD2 covers 12 bases. With V trimmed by 3 bases and J by 5 bases, 3 bases remained unmatched. CDR1 and CDR2 from the germline V gene are SGDLS and YYNGEE. This CDR3 region has 15 residues. The CDR3: CASSDRTSGNNEQFF. CDR3 coding DNA: TGTGCCAGCAGCGACCGGACTAGCGGGAACAATGAGCAGTTCTTC.

The genes are TRBV10-3 and TRBJ2-7; TRBD1 aligns across 7 bases. This CDR3 has 14 amino acids. Germline V lookup: CDR1 ENHRY, CDR2 SYGVKD. The trim removed 5 bases at V and 3 bases at J, leaving 7 bases unmatched. This CDR3 is CAISNPGTDYEQYF. Written as DNA, the CDR3 is TGTGCCATCAGTAACCCAGGGACAGACTACGAGCAGTACTTC.

The chain carries TRBV28 and TRBJ1-1, with unresolved D. This CDR3 contains 16 residues. Trimming left V 2 bases short and J 1 base short, with 14 bases between. Germline CDR1 reads MDHEN; CDR2 reads SYDVKM. The DNA for the CDR3 is TGTGCCAGCAGTTTAGTTAGTTCCATAGAGAACACTGAAGCTTTCTTT. Protein sequence: CASSLVSSIENTEAFF. The complete variable domain, with remaining parts taken from reference TRBV28 and TRBJ1-1, reads DVKVTQSSRYLVKRTGEKVFLECVQDMDHENMFWYRQDPGLGLRLIYFSYDVKMKEKGDIPEGYSVSREKKERFSLILESASTNQTSMYLCASSLVSSIENTEAFFGQGTRLTVV.

The chain recombines TRBV7-2 with TRBJ2-7; D assignment may be TRBD1 or TRBD2 (5 bases each). The length of the CDR3 is 15 residues. V shed 4 bases and J shed 4 bases, with 17 bases lying between them. The germline CDR1 and CDR2 sequences are SGHTA and FQGNSA. CDR3 nucleotides: TGTGCCAGCAGCTCCTCCGGGGCGGCTTCTTACGAGCAGTACTTC. This sequence encodes CASSSSGAASYEQYF.

The gene calls are TRBV4-1 and TRBJ1-2; D uncertain. This CDR3 region has 14 residues. Germline loops: CDR1 MGHRA, CDR2 YSYEKL. Trimming took 0 bases from V and 2 from J, leaving 7 bases between them. The CDR3 DNA sequence: TGCGCCAGCAGCCAAGAACTCGGGAACTATGGCTACACCTTC. Translation gives CASSQELGNYGYTF.

This clone came up once. The V call is TRBV19, the J call TRBJ2-2, with D unresolved. With 5 bases removed from V and 3 bases from J, the gap between germline ends came to 10 bases. CDR1 LNHDA and CDR2 SQIVND come from the germline V gene (reference sequence). This CDR3 comprises 14 residues. The CDR3 bases are TGTGCCAGTAGTCCTACTTCTTACACCGGGGAGCTGTTTTTT. Protein product: CASSPTSYTGELFF.

The gene calls are TRBV2 and TRBJ1-6; the match to TRBD1 covers 7 bases. Germline CDR1 SNHLY, CDR2 FYNNEI. The length of the CDR3 is 14 residues. The ends lost 4 bases at V and 5 bases at J; junction bases unmatched: 2. Here the CDR3 DNA reads TGTGCCAGCAGTGCGGGACAGCATAATTCACCCCTCCACTTT. Residues: CASSAGQHNSPLHF.

This chain uses TRBV27 with TRBJ2-3; no firm D call. V was cut by 0 bases and J by 2 bases, with 15 bases left in between. The germline V gene has CDR1 MNHEY and CDR2 SMNVEV (reference sequence). This CDR3 is built from 17 residues. CDR3 bases: TGTGCCAGCAGTTTATCGTCGCAGGCGCTCCTCACAGATACGCAGTATTTT. This encodes CASSLSSQALLTDTQYF.

V gene TRBV7-6 combines with J gene TRBJ1-1; D is possibly TRBD1 (6 bases). V lost 3 bases, J lost 3 bases, and 11 bases lay in between. The CDR3 totals 14 residues. In germline, CDR1 is SGHVS, CDR2 FNYEAQ. This CDR3 is CASSFPGQHTEAFF. The CDR3 DNA reads as TGTGCCAGCAGCTTCCCCGGACAGCACACTGAAGCTTTCTTT.

The CDR3 region is CAWSSDNQPQHF. The CDR3, as DNA: TGTGCCTGGAGTAGTGACAATCAGCCCCAGCATTTT. The gene calls are TRBV30 and TRBJ1-5; no clear D gene. The CDR3 length is 12 residues. Germline assignment: CDR1 GTSNPN and CDR2 SVGIG (reference sequence). Deletions cut 2 bases from V and 3 bases from J, with 5 bases between.

The V gene is TRBV4-2, the J gene TRBJ2-6, with 8 bases aligning to TRBD1. CDR3 length: 16 amino acids. Trimming took 0 bases from V and 12 from J; bases not matched to a gene: 10. Germline CDR1 LGHNA, CDR2 YNFKEQ. The CDR3, as DNA: TGTGCCAGCAGCCAAGACATATGGAGGACAGGGACCGTCCTGACTTTC. Translated, it gives CASSQDIWRTGTVLTF.

V usage is TRBV27 and J usage is TRBJ2-2, with 9 positions matching TRBD1. The CDR3 covers 17 residues. Germline assignment: CDR1 MNHEY and CDR2 SMNVEV (reference sequence). V trimming: 7 bases; J trimming: 4 bases; junction bases outside the gene matches: 13. CDR3 amino acids: CASIQRVGTGITGELFF. CDR3 in DNA: TGTGCCAGCATCCAGAGGGTCGGGACAGGGATCACCGGGGAGCTGTTTTTT.

In the case of this clone: One junction end disagrees with the germline gene, perhaps due to a read error. The CDR3: CASRPTSGRAPLF. CDR3 DNA: TGTGCCAGCAGGCCCACTAGCGGGAGGGCCCCGCTCTTC. The V and J genes are TRBV6-5 and TRBJ2-1, with TRBD2 identical over 13 bases. CDR3 length equals 13 residues. Germline CDR1 MNHEY, CDR2 SVGAGI.

The CDR3 loop reads CASGGSSYNEQFF. In nucleotides, the CDR3 is TGTGCCAGCGGGGGTAGCTCCTACAATGAGCAGTTCTTC. V and J are TRBV7-8 and TRBJ2-1; D may correspond to TRBD1 or TRBD2 (5 bases each). The germline V and J ends were trimmed by 8 bases and 0 bases, with 8 bases remaining between them. The CDR3 covers 13 residues. Germline CDR1 and CDR2: SGHVS and FQNEAQ.

The rearrangement uses TRBV7-9 and TRBJ1-1; possible D gene TRBD1, 6 bases. Trimming took 5 bases from V and 6 from J, leaving 16 bases between them. The CDR3 covers 14 residues. The germline CDR1 and CDR2 sequences are SEHNR and FQNEAQ (reference sequence). CDR3: CASSLLTGSPEAFF. The CDR3 bases are TGTGCCAGCAGCCTTCTCACAGGGTCCCCTGAAGCTTTCTTT.

The chain employs TRBV7-8 and TRBJ2-5; 8 nucleotides match TRBD2. Losses at the gene ends were 5 bases for V and 5 bases for J; bases not matched to a gene: 10. Germline V gene sequence: CDR1 SGHVS, CDR2 FQNEAQ. The CDR3 totals 15 residues. In DNA form, the CDR3 reads TGTGCCAGCAGCGAAGCCGGGGGGGCCTGGGAGACCCAGTACTTC. Its translation is CASSEAGGAWETQYF.

V usage is TRBV21-1 and J usage is TRBJ2-5; TRBD1 is the table's D call and was not checked against the DNA. TRBV21-1 is given as a pseudogene. The CDR3 is made up of 15 amino acids. The CDR3 nucleotides are TGTGCCACCGGACCACTTCTCAGGGTCGGGGAGACCCAGTACTTC. It yields the protein CATGPLLRVGETQYF.

This clone was seen only a few times. The V and J genes are TRBV6-1 and TRBJ2-7; D assignment may be TRBD1 or TRBD2 (5 bases each). Germline V CDR1 and CDR2: MNHNS, SASEGT. CDR3 length: 14 amino acids. V lost 4 bases and J 7 bases, leaving 17 bases between the germline ends. The DNA of the CDR3 is TGTGCCAGCAGTGCCTACGGGACCTTGGGGGAGCAGTACTTC. It yields the protein CASSAYGTLGEQYF.

This clone showed up many times. This chain joins TRBV30 and TRBJ2-7; TRBD2 matches at 10 bases. V lost 5 bases to trimming and J lost 0 bases; unmatched junction nucleotides: 13. CDR1 and CDR2 from the germline V gene are GTSNPN and SVGIG (reference sequence). This CDR3 spans 17 amino acids. The CDR3 protein is CAWVPDTSGADSYEQYF. The DNA for the CDR3 is TGTGCCTGGGTTCCCGATACTAGCGGGGCCGACTCCTACGAGCAGTACTTC.

The rearrangement uses TRBV10-3 and TRBJ2-3, with D perhaps TRBD1 or TRBD2 (5 bases each). V lost 2 bases and J lost 2, with 11 bases in between. This CDR3 has 15 residues. CDR1 ENHRY and CDR2 SYGVKD come from the germline V gene. The CDR3 region is CAISEGLGDTDTQYF. CDR3 in DNA: TGTGCCATCAGTGAGGGTCTGGGGGACACAGATACGCAGTATTTT.

V gene TRBV21-1 combines with J gene TRBJ1-1; the table names TRBD1, a call not compared with the DNA. TRBV21-1 has pseudogene status. This CDR3 is built from 18 residues. CDR3 protein: CASSKERDRACSCTEAFF. The CDR3 DNA reads TGTGCCAGCAGCAAAGAAAGGGACAGGGCGTGTTCGTGCACTGAAGCTTTCTTT.

CDR3 coding DNA: TGCGCCAGCAGCTTCCGGCAGGCCCAAGAGACCCAGTACTTC. This sequence encodes CASSFRQAQETQYF. V gene TRBV5-1 combines with J gene TRBJ2-5; D not resolved. Germline CDR1 SGHRS, CDR2 YFSETQ. The germline V and J ends were trimmed by 2 bases and 1 base, with 9 bases remaining between them. This CDR3 region has 14 residues.

The V and J genes are TRBV13 and TRBJ2-5; D perhaps matches TRBD2 (6 bases). This CDR3 comprises 16 residues. Trimming took off 5 bases at V and 5 bases at J, with 21 bases between the two ends. CDR1 PRHDT and CDR2 FYEKMQ come from the germline V gene (reference sequence). CDR3 nucleotides: TGTGCCAGCAGCCCAGGGCCGGGGGTAACCAAGGAGACCCAGTACTTC. It yields the protein CASSPGPGVTKETQYF. The complete variable domain, with remaining parts taken from reference TRBV13 and TRBJ2-5, reads AAGVIQSPRHLIKEKRETATLKCYPIPRHDTVYWYQQGPGQDPQFLISFYEKMQSDKGSIPDRFSAQQFSDYHSELNMSSLELGDSALYFCASSPGPGVTKETQYFGPGTRLLVL.

The chain uses TRBV27 and TRBJ2-7, with D perhaps matching TRBD1 or TRBD2 (5 bases each). V dropped 6 bases and J dropped 0 bases, with 12 bases sitting between them. Germline loops: CDR1 MNHEY, CDR2 SMNVEV (reference sequence). CDR3 length equals 14 residues. The CDR3 coding sequence is TGTGCCAGCAGCGCCGGGACCGACTCCTACGAGCAGTACTTC. Protein: CASSAGTDSYEQYF.

The CDR3 here is CASSLDRGGTDTQYF. The CDR3 nucleotides read TGTGCCAGCTCACTAGACAGGGGGGGCACAGATACGCAGTATTTT. The V and J genes are TRBV18 and TRBJ2-3, with 9 positions matching TRBD1. With 4 bases clipped from V and 1 base from J, the junction kept 3 bases outside the gene matches. Germline CDR1 is KGHSH and CDR2 is LQKENI. The CDR3 is made up of 15 amino acids.

In this sample, this clone turned up a few times. V gene TRBV10-3 combines with J gene TRBJ2-2; 8 bases fit TRBD1. The CDR3 runs 14 residues. With V trimmed by 10 bases and J by 7 bases, 11 bases remained unmatched. CDR1 is ENHRY, CDR2 SYGVKD, per germline. CDR3 sequence: CASGQGILIGELFF. The CDR3 DNA reads TGTGCCAGCGGACAGGGTATATTGATCGGGGAGCTGTTTTTT.

This sequence joins TRBV7-3 and TRBJ1-1; D remains ambiguous. The V end was cut by 3 bases, the J end by 1 base, with 9 bases between. The V gene's germline CDR1 is SGHTA and CDR2 FQGTGA. There are 14 residues in the CDR3. The CDR3 reads CASSLSAQNTEAFF. The CDR3 nucleotides are TGTGCCAGCAGCTTGTCGGCTCAGAACACTGAAGCTTTCTTT. Drawing the rest from reference TRBV7-3 and TRBJ1-1, the complete variable domain is GAGVSQTPSNKVTEKGKYVELRCDPISGHTALYWYRQSLGQGPEFLIYFQGTGAADDSGLPNDRFFAVRPEGSVSTLKIQRTERGDSAVYLCASSLSAQNTEAFFGQGTRLTVV.